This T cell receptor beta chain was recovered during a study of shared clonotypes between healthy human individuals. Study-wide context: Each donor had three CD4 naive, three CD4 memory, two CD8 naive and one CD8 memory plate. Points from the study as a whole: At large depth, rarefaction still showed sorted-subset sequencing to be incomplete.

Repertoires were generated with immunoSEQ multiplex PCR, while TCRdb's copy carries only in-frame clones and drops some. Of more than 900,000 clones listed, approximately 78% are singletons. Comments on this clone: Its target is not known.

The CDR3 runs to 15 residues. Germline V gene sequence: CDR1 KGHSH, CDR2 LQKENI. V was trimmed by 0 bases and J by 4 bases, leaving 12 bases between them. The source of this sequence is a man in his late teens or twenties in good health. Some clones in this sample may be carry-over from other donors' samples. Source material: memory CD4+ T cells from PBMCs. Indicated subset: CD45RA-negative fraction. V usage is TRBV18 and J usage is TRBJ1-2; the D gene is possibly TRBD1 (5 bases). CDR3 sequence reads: CASSPPQGFVYGYTF. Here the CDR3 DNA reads TGTGCCAGCTCACCACCCCAGGGTTTCGTCTATGGCTACACCTTC.